What follows are 4 T cell receptor beta chains derived from one specimen sequenced in a study of blood T cell repertoires in COVID-19. Generated by immunoSEQ multiplex PCR, the TCRdb table keeps only in-frame clones and is missing some. The table records roughly 500,000 clones, approximately 91% of them present only once. Sequenced: PBMCs or T cells enriched from blood (not recorded which). These receptors all come from a woman aged 55-70 years who had recovered from COVID-19.

The chain carries TRBV30 and TRBJ1-1, with 7 nucleotides matching TRBD1. Germline V gene data show CDR1 as GTSNPN and CDR2 as SVGIG (reference sequence). The CDR3 length is 15 residues. V lost 2 bases, J lost 10 bases, and 16 bases stayed unmatched. The CDR3 sequence: CAWSRGQEVVGVAFF. Written as DNA, the CDR3 is TGTGCCTGGAGTAGAGGACAGGAGGTGGTTGGGGTAGCTTTCTTT. The full variable domain, completed using reference TRBV30 and TRBJ1-1, is SQTIHQWPATLVQPVGSPLSLECTVEGTSNPNLYWYRQAAGRGLQLLFYSVGIGQISSEVPQNLSASRPQDRQFILSSKKLLLSDSGFYLCAWSRGQEVVGVAFFGQGTRLTVV.

The chain has TRBV6-4 and TRBJ2-7; 11 positions match TRBD1. Losses at the gene ends were 8 bases for V and 2 bases for J; bases not matched to a gene: 20. CDR1 is MRHNA, CDR2 SNTAGT, per germline. The CDR3 totals 19 residues. CDR3: CASEELGTGGPPSAYEQYF. The CDR3 DNA reads TGTGCCAGCGAGGAGCTGGGGACAGGGGGGCCGCCGAGCGCCTACGAGCAGTACTTC.

Turning to this clone: Other DNA sequences within the sample encode an identical CDR3. The chain combines TRBV3-1 (or the pseudogene TRBV3-2) with TRBJ2-3; D is ambiguous. This CDR3 has 14 residues. The V end was cut by 1 base, the J end by 3 bases, with 8 bases between. Germline lookup yields CDR1 LGHDT and CDR2 YNNKEL (reference sequence). CDR3 in amino acids: CASSQGGGTDTQYF. The CDR3 DNA sequence: TGTGCCAGCAGCCAAGGAGGTGGGACAGATACGCAGTATTTT.

The rearrangement links TRBV6-5 to TRBJ2-2; 9 bases match TRBD1. The V segment lost 10 bases and the J segment 4 bases; nucleotides outside the gene matches: 4. This CDR3 contains 13 residues. Germline CDR1 and CDR2: MNHEY and SVGAGI. In nucleotides, the CDR3 is TGTGCCACCCGGGACAGGGCCACCGGGGAGCTGTTTTTT. This gives the protein CATRDRATGELFF.